The clone carrying this T cell receptor beta chain was recorded many times. Its antigen is unidentified. This sample is drawn from a study of T cell repertoires in cytomegalovirus infection. Background on the study: Matching HLA type, along with CMV infection, was indicated by public TCR beta signatures. Study results and caveats: Summed frequency of shared TCR beta families picked out CMV carriers who also had the relevant HLA. The study found HLA-C-restricted CMV-specific TCR beta clonotypes dominating the ex vivo response.

Each CDR3 protein is one row after TCRdb ran MiXCR on the reads. Here the sample spans about 400,000 distinct CDR3 sequences, about a sixth being singletons. The origin of this receptor is a human donor in good health (CMV status not recorded). Some clones in this sample may be carry-over from other donors' samples. The specimen sequenced was PBMCs.

The DNA for the CDR3 is TGTGCCTCGAGGACAGAGTACAATGAGCAGTTCTTC. Encoded protein: CASRTEYNEQFF. The chain is built from TRBV7-2 and TRBJ2-1, with D possibly matching TRBD1 (6 bases). The germline CDR1 and CDR2 sequences are SGHTA and FQGNSA. The CDR3 runs to 12 residues. The V end was cut by 11 bases, the J end by 4 bases, with 12 bases between. The full variable domain, in which reference TRBV7-2 and TRBJ2-1 provide the parts outside the CDR3, is GAGVSQSPSNKVTEKGKDVELRCDPISGHTALYWYRQSLGQGLEFLIYFQGNSAPDKSGLPSDRFSAERTGGSVSTLTIQRTQQEDSAVYLCASRTEYNEQFFGPGTRLTVL.